Below, 9 T cell receptor beta chains from the same sample are listed, as sequenced in a study of shared clonotypes between healthy human individuals. The naive CD8 population came from CD45RO-negative cells selected for CCR7, without terminally differentiated effector memory CD45RA+ cells. TCRdb's table, derived via immunoSEQ multiplex PCR, lists solely in-frame clones and lacks some. This sample has some 2.1 million clones, with just under 95% found just once. Sequences were obtained from naive CD8+ T cells sorted from blood. The origin of the receptors is a man in his late teens or twenties in good health.

The chain carries TRBV28 and TRBJ1-3, with D possibly being TRBD1 (6 bases). Germline CDR1 reads MDHEN; CDR2 reads SYDVKM. The CDR3 has 16 residues. V shed 8 bases and J shed 0 bases, with 17 bases lying between them. The CDR3 DNA reads TGTGCCAGCGAGGGGGTAAGGGAACGCTCTGGAAACACCATATATTTT. Its translation: CASEGVRERSGNTIYF.

The V gene is TRBV6-6, the J gene TRBJ2-1; 10 positions agree with TRBD2. The CDR3 has 16 amino acids. The V gene's germline CDR1 is MNHNY and CDR2 SVGAGI (reference sequence). V was clipped by 2 bases and J by 9 bases; unmatched bases: 10. This chain's CDR3 is CASSYGLAGALGEQFF. In nucleotides, the CDR3 is TGTGCCAGCAGTTACGGGCTAGCGGGAGCGTTGGGTGAGCAGTTCTTC.

This chain joins TRBV6-5 and TRBJ2-4; possible D gene TRBD2, 5 bases. This CDR3 contains 13 residues. Deletions cut 6 bases from V and 0 bases from J, with 6 bases between. CDR1 is MNHEY, CDR2 SVGAGI, per germline. This CDR3 reads CASRSGAKNIQYF. The CDR3 DNA reads TGTGCCAGCAGGAGCGGAGCCAAAAACATTCAGTACTTC.

J is TRBJ1-3 and V is TRBV6-5; perhaps TRBD1 as D (5 bases). This CDR3 comprises 12 residues. Germline CDR1 and CDR2: MNHEY and SVGAGI. The ends were cut back, 10 bases at V and 3 bases at J, with 10 bases in the middle. The CDR3 DNA is TGTGCCACCTGGGACCGTGGAAACACCATATATTTT. Its translation: CATWDRGNTIYF.

This sequence joins TRBV2 and TRBJ2-5, with D unresolved. The CDR3 covers 12 residues. Trimming stripped 10 bases from V and 3 bases from J, with 12 bases between. Germline loops: CDR1 SNHLY, CDR2 FYNNEI. This CDR3 reads CAIERTEETQYF. The CDR3 nucleotides read TGTGCCATAGAAAGGACGGAAGAGACCCAGTACTTC. Filled out from reference TRBV2 and TRBJ2-5, the complete variable domain reads EPEVTQTPSHQVTQMGQEVILRCVPISNHLYFYWYRQILGQKVEFLVSFYNNEISEKSEIFDDQFSVERPDGSNFTLKIRSTKLEDSAMYFCAIERTEETQYFGPGTRLLVL.

The chain combines TRBV7-6 with TRBJ2-3; D is unclear. This CDR3 has 13 residues. V was trimmed by 2 bases and J by 6 bases, leaving 9 bases between them. Germline V gene sequence: CDR1 SGHVS, CDR2 FNYEAQ. In DNA, the CDR3 is TGTGCCAGCAGCTTAATTCTCGGGGATACGCAGTATTTT. This codes for CASSLILGDTQYF.

On this clone: Other DNA sequences in this specimen translate into the identical CDR3. V and J are TRBV27 and TRBJ2-7, with 11 bases matching TRBD1. V lost 5 bases to trimming and J lost 3 bases; unmatched junction nucleotides: 3. CDR3 size: 14 residues. Germline-derived CDR1 and CDR2 are MNHEY and SMNVEV (reference sequence). CDR3 nucleotides: TGTGCCAGCAGTCCTGGGACAGGGGGCTACGAGCAGTACTTC. Translated, it gives CASSPGTGGYEQYF.

V is TRBV7-9 and J is TRBJ2-3; 13 bases are a match to TRBD2. Germline values: CDR1 SEHNR, CDR2 FQNEAQ (reference sequence). V shed 5 bases, J shed 0 bases, and the junction held 5 bases outside the gene matches. CDR3 size: 17 residues. The CDR3, as DNA: TGTGCCAGCAGCAAGGGACTAGCGGGACCTAGCACAGATACGCAGTATTTT. Translation: CASSKGLAGPSTDTQYF.

V and J are TRBV4-1 and TRBJ2-1; D not resolved. Trimming cost V 0 bases and J 3 bases, with 21 bases left between them. CDR3 length equals 19 residues. CDR1 is MGHRA and CDR2 is YSYEKL in the germline V gene. The CDR3 DNA follows: TGCGCCAGCAGCCAAGATAGTCCGTTAGTTCTAGTAGTCTACAATGAGCAGTTCTTC. It translates to CASSQDSPLVLVVYNEQFF.